The subject of this entry is one TCR beta chain. Its specific antigen is unknown. No much larger clone exists at a distance of one base, and base qualities are not known. The immunoSEQ Assay, a bias-controlled multiplex PCR, was used to amplify TCRbeta CDR3 regions from genomic DNA. The published analysis was carried out like this. The number of nucleated cells in each sample was estimated from the amplification of reference gene primers within the assay. To quantify the absolute abundance of each unique TCRbeta CDR3 rearrangement, sequence reads were collapsed and filtered. For each sample, productive Simpson clonality was calculated as the square root of Simpson's diversity index across productive rearrangements. In TCRdb, the immuneACCESS table is reduced to in-frame sequences with V and J assigned. These tables do not hold every clone; where another copy was compared, an unresolved V gene accounts for under half, and the others remain unexplained. The V and J calls and clone size were taken over from that table, and D and trimming were inferred from the DNA. The sample yields 200,000 to 250,000 clones; about 91% were counted once. About 1.3% of the sample lies in the top ten.

Each collaborating institution followed its own protocols to collect whole blood in K2EDTA tubes. For TCRbeta analysis, collaborators shipped samples as frozen whole blood, isolated PBMCs, or DNA extracted from either of those sample types. The germline V gene gives CDR1 as MNHEY and CDR2 as SVGAGI. The CDR3 sequence holds 13 residues, the cysteine and phenylalanine included. Only the CDR3 DNA is retained, 39 bases long and in frame from the first base. The junction shows trimming of 8 bases on V and 5 bases on J, plus 16 bases between the germline ends. The data belong to a study of blood T cell repertoires in COVID-19 (dated by TCRdb to 2018 to 2021). About the study as a whole: Samples from collaborators originated in the United States, Italy and Spain and spanned both the acute and convalescent phases of COVID-19. The repertoires were made available in a free public database intended to serve as a resource for research on the immune response to SARS-CoV-2. Where HLA class I and class II types were available, the types were taken from metadata supplied by the sample provider, not from assay-based typing. The prospective study material was composed of cDNA or gDNA derived from T cells, B-cell-depleted T cells, or PBMCs. Subjects who had been exposed to COVID-19, were actively infected with it, or had recovered from it provided the deeply sampled blood TCRbeta repertoires that made up the dataset. Samples came from the ongoing ImmuneRACE study (first 160 participants) plus 1,254 subjects from 6 global collaborators. The sample metadata nearly always contained a de-identified subject ID, COVID-19 status, age in years and sex.

General study outcomes and caveats: How much clinical and demographic metadata was included differed by source and by participant, and the metadata was provided uncurated.

The sample was peripheral blood. The sequence derives from a man aged 25-40 years with acute or convalescent COVID-19. The sequence is built from TRBV6-5 and TRBJ2-7; the D gene identity is not certain. The nucleotides are TGTGCCAGCCGAGGTGAGGTCATCGACGAGCAGTACTTC. This translates into CASRGEVIDEQYF.